This T cell receptor beta chain was profiled in a study of cytomegalovirus exposure and HLA in healthy donors. A remark on this clone: Its antigen is still unknown.

General study points: It emerged from a later analysis that several of the most significant clusters appeared to be linked to common viral pathogens.

Primers included in the PCR were 60 Vbeta and 13 Jbeta primers. Produced via immunoSEQ multiplex PCR; TCRdb's table is partial and in-frame only. The sample yields some 160,000 clones, around 10% seen once. This clonotype was sampled from a male donor in good health and CMV-seronegative. The sequenced material came from PBMCs.

CDR3 sequence reads: CASSLGLAGLQETQYF. CDR3 nucleotide sequence: TGTGCCAGCAGTTTGGGACTAGCGGGGCTCCAAGAGACCCAGTACTTC. The chain carries TRBV28 and TRBJ2-5; 13 bases map to TRBD2. The ends lost 3 bases at V and 1 base at J; junction bases unmatched: 2. The V gene's germline CDR1 is MDHEN and CDR2 SYDVKM. CDR3 size: 16 residues.